The entry below describes one TCR beta chain. Its antigen is unknown. Germline trimming cut 3 bases from V and 5 bases from J; bases unmatched to any gene: 11. Germline-derived CDR1 and CDR2 are SEHNR and FQNEAQ (reference sequence). The CDR3 has 17 amino acids. The data originate from a study of T cell repertoires in cytomegalovirus infection. Study summary: Well-studied HLA-B-restricted epitopes and recently identified HLA-C-restricted epitopes of CMV were both used in the study. The public TCR beta signatures pointed to both CMV infection and matching HLA type. Study results and caveats: The ex vivo response was dominated by HLA-C-restricted CMV-specific TCR beta clonotypes.

Via MiXCR, TCRdb re-called the reads, giving one row per CDR3 protein. The sample gives 160,000 or so distinct CDR3 sequences, roughly 20% of which show up once; 20% to 30% is in the top ten. The rearrangement links TRBV7-9 to TRBJ2-5; 11 bases match TRBD2. The sample was CD8+ T cells from cultured PBMCs, taken from culture after CMV antigen stimulation. The receptor's source is a human donor in good health (CMV status not recorded). Some clones in this sample may be carry-over from other donors' samples. Here the CDR3 reads CASSFWIAGGLKETQYF. The DNA of the CDR3 is TGTGCCAGCAGCTTTTGGATAGCGGGGGGGCTAAAGGAGACCCAGTACTTC.